The 11 T cell receptor beta chains reported below all come from one sample, sequenced in a study of shared clonotypes between healthy human individuals. TCRdb's table, derived via immunoSEQ multiplex PCR, lists solely in-frame clones and lacks some. The sample includes around 2.3 million clones, almost 96% of them seen just once. The sample consisted of naive CD4+ T cells sorted from blood. This sample's subset: CD45RA+ positively selected. These receptors were obtained from a man aged 18 to 29 in good health.

The chain couples TRBV18 to TRBJ2-3, with D maybe TRBD1 (5 bases). This CDR3 has 15 residues. The V gene lost 2 bases and the J gene lost 1 base, with 10 bases spanning the gap. Germline V CDR1 and CDR2: KGHSH, LQKENI. The CDR3 is CASSPITGGTDTQYF. The CDR3 nucleotides are TGTGCCAGCTCACCAATTACAGGAGGCACAGATACGCAGTATTTT.

The chain couples TRBV2 to TRBJ1-2, with 7 bases identical to TRBD1. Germline CDR1 SNHLY, CDR2 FYNNEI. This CDR3 spans 15 amino acids. The V segment lost 5 bases and the J segment 8 bases; nucleotides outside the gene matches: 14. CDR3: CASSLPGQSRKGYTF. The CDR3 nucleotides are TGTGCCAGCAGTCTACCGGGACAGTCCCGAAAGGGCTACACCTTC.

The V gene is TRBV29-1, the J gene TRBJ2-7, with D perhaps given as TRBD1 or TRBD2 (5 bases each). With 4 bases removed from V and 10 bases from J, the gap between germline ends came to 20 bases. This CDR3 contains 13 residues. Germline V gene data show CDR1 as SQVTM and CDR2 as ANQGSEA. CDR3 coding DNA: TGCAGCGTTGTATCTCTGACAGAGGGTCGACAGTACTTC. It yields the protein CSVVSLTEGRQYF.

The J gene is TRBJ1-1, the V gene TRBV28; no definite D call. The CDR3 is 13 amino acids. CDR1 is MDHEN, CDR2 SYDVKM, per germline. V gave up 2 bases and J gave up 5 bases, with 9 bases separating them. The CDR3 DNA follows: TGTGCCAGCAGTTTAGGGCTAAAGACTGAAGCTTTCTTT. Translation: CASSLGLKTEAFF. Supplemented by reference TRBV28 and TRBJ1-1, the full variable domain reads DVKVTQSSRYLVKRTGEKVFLECVQDMDHENMFWYRQDPGLGLRLIYFSYDVKMKEKGDIPEGYSVSREKKERFSLILESASTNQTSMYLCASSLGLKTEAFFGQGTRLTVV.

CDR3 amino acids: CASRGGGLKNIQYF. CDR3 coding DNA: TGTGCCAGTAGAGGAGGGGGCCTAAAAAACATTCAGTACTTC. The chain recombines TRBV19 with TRBJ2-4, with D possibly matching TRBD1 (7 bases). The V end was cut by 6 bases, the J end by 4 bases, with 13 bases between. The CDR3 loop spans 14 amino acids. Germline V gene data show CDR1 as LNHDA and CDR2 as SQIVND (reference sequence).

This sequence joins TRBV10-3 and TRBJ2-3; D is undetermined. The V gene's germline CDR1 is ENHRY and CDR2 SYGVKD. The CDR3 has 15 amino acids. With 6 bases removed from V and 6 bases from J, the gap between germline ends came to 19 bases. This CDR3 is CAISGPDPGYDTQYF. DNA for the CDR3: TGTGCCATCAGCGGACCCGATCCTGGGTACGATACGCAGTATTTT.

The V call is TRBV18, the J call TRBJ2-6; D unclear. The CDR3 is made up of 16 amino acids. The V gene lost 3 bases and the J gene lost 0 bases, with 9 bases spanning the gap. From germline, CDR1 is KGHSH and CDR2 LQKENI. The CDR3 loop is CASSPRAASGANVLTF. The CDR3 DNA reads as TGTGCCAGCTCACCCCGGGCAGCCTCTGGGGCCAACGTCCTGACTTTC.

V and J are TRBV7-2 and TRBJ2-1; D may be TRBD2 (6 bases). CDR1 and CDR2 (germline): SGHTA, FQGNSA. The CDR3 has 16 residues. Between the trimmed V and J ends, which lost 1 base and 1 base, there was a span of 11 bases. The CDR3 reads CASSLVVGGSYNEQFF. As DNA, the CDR3 is TGTGCCAGCAGCTTAGTTGTGGGAGGTTCCTACAATGAGCAGTTCTTC.

The chain is built from TRBV4-3 and TRBJ1-2; D is unclear. The germline V gene encodes CDR1 LGHNA and CDR2 YSLEER. Between the trimmed V and J ends, which lost 0 bases and 4 bases, there was a span of 12 bases. The CDR3 length is 15 residues. CDR3 loop: CASSQDQNSLYGYTF. The CDR3 DNA sequence: TGCGCCAGCAGCCAAGATCAGAACAGTCTCTATGGCTACACCTTC.

V gene TRBV7-9 combines with J gene TRBJ2-5, with D unclear. Germline lookup yields CDR1 SEHNR and CDR2 FQNEAQ (reference sequence). The CDR3 has 15 residues. Deletions cut 1 base from V and 2 bases from J, with 11 bases between. CDR3 region: CASSLGWAAQETQYF. The CDR3 DNA sequence: TGTGCCAGCAGCTTAGGGTGGGCGGCACAAGAGACCCAGTACTTC.

V is TRBV2 and J is TRBJ2-1; 9 bases map to TRBD2. Germline lookup yields CDR1 SNHLY and CDR2 FYNNEI. The CDR3 covers 12 residues. V lost 1 base, J lost 15 bases, and 4 bases stayed unmatched. The CDR3 protein is CASSEELAGRFF. The DNA for the CDR3 is TGTGCCAGCAGTGAAGAACTAGCGGGTCGGTTCTTC.